This is a list of T cell receptor beta chains from one sample in a study of T cells in Graves' hyperthyroidism and ophthalmopathy. TCRdb reprocessed the multiplex PCR reads with MiXCR, giving one entry per CDR3 protein. The table records about 400,000 distinct CDR3 sequences, roughly 15% of them present only once. Sequencing was carried out using blood. The receptors were gathered from a man younger than 35 with Graves' ophthalmopathy. CDR3s include the opening cysteine and the closing phenylalanine or tryptophan.

TRBJ2-1 TRBV10-3 CAISAGPGTSGTSSYNEQFF
TRBJ1-2 TRBV6-1 CASSEIDLYGYTF
TRBJ2-7 TRBV6-1 CASSFLLAGGPYEQYF
TRBJ2-2 TRBV29-1 CSATTNTGELFF
TRBJ1-1 TRBV29-1 CSVRWGLIAEAFF
TRBJ2-7 TRBV18 CASSPDTTSGISYEQYF
TRBJ2-1 TRBV4-1 CASSQKQASGTLSYNEQFF
TRBJ2-7 TRBV5-6 CASSPFAGGPVYEQYF
TRBJ2-4 TRBV5-1 CASSQGQGAGIQYF
TRBJ1-2 TRBV2 CASRDTVYGYTF
TRBJ2-5 TRBV9 CASSVAPGTVQETQYF
TRBJ2-1 TRBV6-1 CASRTTSGGAHEQFF
TRBJ2-7 TRBV9 CASSEEGQGIHEQYF
TRBJ1-6 TRBV6-1 CASKTGMSSYNSPLHF
TRBJ2-5 TRBV18 CASSPLQGQETQYF
TRBJ2-1 TRBV6-1 CASSERWGTGPYNEQFF
TRBJ1-2 TRBV6-1 CASSSQGWKGGYTF
TRBJ2-5 TRBV9 CASGDPARQETQYF
TRBJ2-1 TRBV15 CATSSGTSGNNEQFF
TRBJ2-7 TRBV11-2 CASSLTGGINEQYF
TRBJ1-4 TRBV19 CASKPGTGSEKLFF
TRBJ2-7 TRBV10-3 CAISTPGLADSSYEQYF
TRBJ2-7 TRBV7-2 CASSWRAGTYEQYF
TRBJ2-2 TRBV11-2 CASSFPTGAGELFF
TRBJ2-1 TRBV3-1 CASSQAGTRVGEQFF
TRBJ1-4 TRBV20-1 CSASDPEGEKLFF
TRBJ2-7 TRBV7-2 CASSLNVRGGHSYEQYF
TRBJ2-5 TRBV10-3 CAIRSSGGQGYGGETQYF